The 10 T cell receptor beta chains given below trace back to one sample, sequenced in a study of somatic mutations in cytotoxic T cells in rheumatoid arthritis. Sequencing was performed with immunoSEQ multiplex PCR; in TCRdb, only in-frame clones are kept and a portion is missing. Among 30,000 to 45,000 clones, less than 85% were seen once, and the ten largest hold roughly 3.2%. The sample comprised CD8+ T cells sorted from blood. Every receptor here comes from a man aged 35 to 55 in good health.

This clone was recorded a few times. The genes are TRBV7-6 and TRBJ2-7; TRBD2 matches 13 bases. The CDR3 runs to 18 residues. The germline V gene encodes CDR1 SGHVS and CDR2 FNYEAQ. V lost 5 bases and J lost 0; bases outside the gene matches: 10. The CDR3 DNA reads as TGTGCCAGCAGCCTCTTGGGACTAGCGGGACAGAGCTCCTACGAGCAGTACTTC. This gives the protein CASSLLGLAGQSSYEQYF.

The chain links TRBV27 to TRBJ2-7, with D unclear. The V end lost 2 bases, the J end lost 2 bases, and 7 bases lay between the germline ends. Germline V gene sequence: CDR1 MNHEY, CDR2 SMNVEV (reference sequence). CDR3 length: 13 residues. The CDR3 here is CASSLRSPYEQYF. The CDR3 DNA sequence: TGTGCCAGCAGTTTACGGTCCCCCTACGAGCAGTACTTC.

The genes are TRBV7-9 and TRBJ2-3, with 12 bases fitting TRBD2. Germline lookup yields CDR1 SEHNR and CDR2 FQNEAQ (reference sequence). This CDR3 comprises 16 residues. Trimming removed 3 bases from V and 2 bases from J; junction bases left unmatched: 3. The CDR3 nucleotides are TGTGCCAGCAGCTTCGGACTAGCGGGAATCACAGATACGCAGTATTTT. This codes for CASSFGLAGITDTQYF.

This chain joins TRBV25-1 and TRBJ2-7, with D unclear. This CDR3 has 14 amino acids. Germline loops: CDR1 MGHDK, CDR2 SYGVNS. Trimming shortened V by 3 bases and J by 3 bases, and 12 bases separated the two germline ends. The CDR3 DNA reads TGTGCCAGCAGTGACTCTCGGGCGATCTACGAGCAGTACTTC. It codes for CASSDSRAIYEQYF.

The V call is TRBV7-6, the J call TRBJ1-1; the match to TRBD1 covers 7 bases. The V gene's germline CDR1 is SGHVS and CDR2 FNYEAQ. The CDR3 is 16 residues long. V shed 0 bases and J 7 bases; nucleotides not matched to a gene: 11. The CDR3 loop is CASSLASWGTDLEAFF. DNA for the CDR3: TGTGCCAGCAGCTTAGCGAGTTGGGGGACAGATCTTGAAGCTTTCTTT. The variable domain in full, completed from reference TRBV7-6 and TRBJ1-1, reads GAGVSQSPRYKVTKRGQDVALRCDPISGHVSLYWYRQALGQGPEFLTYFNYEAQQDKSGLPNDRFSAERPEGSISTLTIQRTEQRDSAMYRCASSLASWGTDLEAFFGQGTRLTVV.

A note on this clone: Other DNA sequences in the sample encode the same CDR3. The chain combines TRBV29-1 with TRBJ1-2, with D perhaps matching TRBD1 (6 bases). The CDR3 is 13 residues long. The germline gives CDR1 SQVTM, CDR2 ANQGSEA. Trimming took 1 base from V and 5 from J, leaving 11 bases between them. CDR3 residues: CSVEGTALYGYTF. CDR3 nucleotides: TGCAGCGTTGAAGGGACAGCCCTATATGGCTACACCTTC.

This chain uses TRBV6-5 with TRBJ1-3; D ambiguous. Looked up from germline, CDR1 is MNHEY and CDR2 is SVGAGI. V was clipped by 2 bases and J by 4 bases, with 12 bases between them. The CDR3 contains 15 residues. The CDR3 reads CASSYAQTGGNTIYF. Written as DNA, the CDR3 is TGTGCCAGCAGTTACGCCCAAACTGGGGGAAACACCATATATTTT.

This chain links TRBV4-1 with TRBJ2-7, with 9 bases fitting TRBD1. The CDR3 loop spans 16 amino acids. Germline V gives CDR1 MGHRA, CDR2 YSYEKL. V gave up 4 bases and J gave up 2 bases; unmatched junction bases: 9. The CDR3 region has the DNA TGCGCCAGCAGCCCGGAGTCGGGACAGGGTACCTACGAGCAGTACTTC. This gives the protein CASSPESGQGTYEQYF.

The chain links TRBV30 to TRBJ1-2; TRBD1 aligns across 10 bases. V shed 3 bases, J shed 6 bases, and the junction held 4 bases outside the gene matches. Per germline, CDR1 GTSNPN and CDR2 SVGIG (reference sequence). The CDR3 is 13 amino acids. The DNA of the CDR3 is TGTGCCTGGAGCGAAGGGACAGGGGATGGCTACACCTTC. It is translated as CAWSEGTGDGYTF.

The CDR3 DNA reads TGTGCCAGCAGCTCACGCGGGACAAGCTACGAGCAGTACTTC. Its translation: CASSSRGTSYEQYF. V gene TRBV13 combines with J gene TRBJ2-7; D is perhaps TRBD1 or TRBD2 (6 bases each). CDR3 length: 14 residues. Between the trimmed V and J ends, which lost 4 bases and 3 bases, there was a span of 13 bases. Germline-derived CDR1 and CDR2 are PRHDT and FYEKMQ (reference sequence).